A single sample is the source of the 13 T cell receptor beta chains below, sequenced in a study of blood T cell repertoires in COVID-19. The protocol was immunoSEQ multiplex PCR, while the TCRdb copy is restricted to in-frame clones and leaves out a portion. The sample consists of under 250,000 clones, about 89% of them appearing once. What was sequenced was peripheral blood. Every receptor here comes from a woman in her fifties or sixties who had recovered from COVID-19.

This chain connects TRBV6-6 to TRBJ2-3, with a weak D call TRBD2 (6 bases). CDR3 length: 13 amino acids. Germline values: CDR1 MNHNY, CDR2 SVGAGI (reference sequence). Trimming stripped 7 bases from V and 9 bases from J, with 17 bases between. CDR3 DNA: TGTGCCAGCATGGGTCGGGCTGGGGGGACGCAGTATTTT. This translates into CASMGRAGGTQYF.

The genes are TRBV7-2 and TRBJ2-7, with 8 bases matching TRBD2. Germline trimming cut 3 bases from V and 6 bases from J; bases unmatched to any gene: 7. The CDR3 extends over 14 amino acids. Germline V gene lookup returns CDR1 SGHTA and CDR2 FQGNSA. The CDR3 region has the DNA TGTGCCAGCAGCTTGGCGGGGGGAGTCACCGAGCAGTACTTC. Its translation is CASSLAGGVTEQYF.

This clone was seen a few times. The chain couples TRBV10-1 to TRBJ2-1, with D possibly matching TRBD1 (5 bases). CDR3 length: 15 amino acids. Trimming pared 10 bases from V and 9 bases from J, leaving 25 bases between. CDR1 WNHNN and CDR2 SYGVQD come from the germline V gene (reference sequence). The CDR3 sequence: CANLWWGLVRGEQFF. DNA for the CDR3: TGCGCCAACCTGTGGTGGGGCCTGGTACGCGGTGAGCAGTTCTTC.

This chain joins TRBV28 and TRBJ1-1; D remains unclear. This CDR3 is 14 amino acids long. V shed 7 bases and J shed 5 bases, with 17 bases lying between them. Germline V lookup: CDR1 MDHEN, CDR2 SYDVKM. As DNA, the CDR3 is TGTGCCAGCACCCTGGAGGGAGGGTTTACTGAAGCTTTCTTT. Protein sequence: CASTLEGGFTEAFF.

This clone has just one count. The rearrangement uses TRBV28 and TRBJ2-3; 10 nucleotides match TRBD2. The CDR3 totals 16 residues. Trimming removed 5 bases from V and 0 bases from J; junction bases left unmatched: 5. CDR1 and CDR2 (germline): MDHEN, SYDVKM. The chain's CDR3 is CASSILAGESTDTQYF. The CDR3, as DNA: TGTGCCAGCAGTATCCTAGCGGGGGAGAGCACAGATACGCAGTATTTT.

In this sample, this clone turned up a few times. The gene calls are TRBV14 and TRBJ1-2, with D uncertain. The V gene lost 5 bases and the J gene lost 8 bases, with 18 bases spanning the gap. Germline V CDR1 and CDR2: SGHDN, FVKESK. This CDR3 spans 14 amino acids. CDR3 in amino acids: CASSAPGGIGGYTF. As DNA, the CDR3 is TGTGCCAGCAGCGCCCCGGGAGGGATTGGGGGCTACACCTTC.

The V call is TRBV7-3, the J call TRBJ2-2; 16 bases match TRBD2. This CDR3 region has 17 residues. Germline CDR1 reads SGHTA; CDR2 reads FQGTGA. J gave up 4 bases and V 2 bases, and 1 base lay outside the gene matches. The CDR3 here is CASSLGTSGGATGELFF. The DNA for the CDR3 is TGTGCCAGCAGCTTAGGGACTAGCGGGGGGGCCACCGGGGAGCTGTTTTTT.

The genes are TRBV3-1 (or the pseudogene TRBV3-2) and TRBJ2-2; no reliable D call. Germline V gene data show CDR1 as LGHDT and CDR2 as YNNKEL (reference sequence). The CDR3 has 14 residues. V was cut by 4 bases and J by 8 bases, with 14 bases left in between. CDR3 sequence: CASSPLLDTGELFF. Here the CDR3 DNA reads TGTGCCAGCAGCCCGCTCCTCGATACAGGGGAGCTGTTTTTT.

In its sample, this clone was seen a few times. CDR3 region: CASSLGLGLAAYNEQFF. In DNA, the CDR3 is TGTGCCAGCAGCTTAGGCCTTGGGCTAGCGGCTTACAATGAGCAGTTCTTC. This sequence joins TRBV13 and TRBJ2-1; TRBD2 matches at 7 bases. V shed 0 bases, J shed 4 bases, and the junction held 9 bases outside the gene matches. The CDR3 loop spans 17 amino acids. CDR1 is PRHDT, CDR2 FYEKMQ, per germline (reference sequence). The entire variable domain, with the rest obtained from reference TRBV13 and TRBJ2-1, is as follows: AAGVIQSPRHLIKEKRETATLKCYPIPRHDTVYWYQQGPGQDPQFLISFYEKMQSDKGSIPDRFSAQQFSDYHSELNMSSLELGDSALYFCASSLGLGLAAYNEQFFGPGTRLTVL.

V and J are TRBV18 and TRBJ2-7, with TRBD2 as a possible D gene (5 bases). The germline CDR1 and CDR2 sequences are KGHSH and LQKENI. The CDR3 is 13 amino acids. V was clipped by 6 bases and J by 2 bases, with 11 bases between them. CDR3 in amino acids: CASSPGNTYEQYF. The CDR3 region has the DNA TGTGCCAGCTCCCCGGGAAATACCTACGAGCAGTACTTC.

The chain joins TRBV7-2 to TRBJ2-7; a weak D match, TRBD2 (6 bases). CDR1 is SGHTA, CDR2 FQGNSA, per germline. The V gene lost 1 base and the J gene lost 7 bases, with 17 bases spanning the gap. This CDR3 has 15 residues. The CDR3 loop is CASSLGGGAIMEQYF. The CDR3 DNA follows: TGTGCCAGCAGCTTAGGGGGCGGGGCGATAATGGAGCAGTACTTC.

This sequence joins TRBV3-1 (or the pseudogene TRBV3-2) and TRBJ1-4; TRBD1 matches 7 bases. This CDR3 comprises 12 residues. The V segment lost 11 bases and the J segment 6 bases; nucleotides outside the gene matches: 6. Germline lookup yields CDR1 LGHDT and CDR2 YNNKEL (reference sequence). CDR3 nucleotide sequence: TGTGCCGTAGGGACAGCTGATGAAAAACTGTTTTTT. Its translation is CAVGTADEKLFF.

This chain uses TRBV9 with TRBJ2-6; 10 bases agree with TRBD1. Germline V CDR1 and CDR2: SGDLS, YYNGEE. This CDR3 spans 17 amino acids. V was pared by 2 bases and J by 3 bases, with 5 bases of the junction left unmatched. The CDR3 bases are TGTGCCAGCAGCGTTCGACAGGGGGCATATGGGGCCAACGTCCTGACTTTC. As protein: CASSVRQGAYGANVLTF.